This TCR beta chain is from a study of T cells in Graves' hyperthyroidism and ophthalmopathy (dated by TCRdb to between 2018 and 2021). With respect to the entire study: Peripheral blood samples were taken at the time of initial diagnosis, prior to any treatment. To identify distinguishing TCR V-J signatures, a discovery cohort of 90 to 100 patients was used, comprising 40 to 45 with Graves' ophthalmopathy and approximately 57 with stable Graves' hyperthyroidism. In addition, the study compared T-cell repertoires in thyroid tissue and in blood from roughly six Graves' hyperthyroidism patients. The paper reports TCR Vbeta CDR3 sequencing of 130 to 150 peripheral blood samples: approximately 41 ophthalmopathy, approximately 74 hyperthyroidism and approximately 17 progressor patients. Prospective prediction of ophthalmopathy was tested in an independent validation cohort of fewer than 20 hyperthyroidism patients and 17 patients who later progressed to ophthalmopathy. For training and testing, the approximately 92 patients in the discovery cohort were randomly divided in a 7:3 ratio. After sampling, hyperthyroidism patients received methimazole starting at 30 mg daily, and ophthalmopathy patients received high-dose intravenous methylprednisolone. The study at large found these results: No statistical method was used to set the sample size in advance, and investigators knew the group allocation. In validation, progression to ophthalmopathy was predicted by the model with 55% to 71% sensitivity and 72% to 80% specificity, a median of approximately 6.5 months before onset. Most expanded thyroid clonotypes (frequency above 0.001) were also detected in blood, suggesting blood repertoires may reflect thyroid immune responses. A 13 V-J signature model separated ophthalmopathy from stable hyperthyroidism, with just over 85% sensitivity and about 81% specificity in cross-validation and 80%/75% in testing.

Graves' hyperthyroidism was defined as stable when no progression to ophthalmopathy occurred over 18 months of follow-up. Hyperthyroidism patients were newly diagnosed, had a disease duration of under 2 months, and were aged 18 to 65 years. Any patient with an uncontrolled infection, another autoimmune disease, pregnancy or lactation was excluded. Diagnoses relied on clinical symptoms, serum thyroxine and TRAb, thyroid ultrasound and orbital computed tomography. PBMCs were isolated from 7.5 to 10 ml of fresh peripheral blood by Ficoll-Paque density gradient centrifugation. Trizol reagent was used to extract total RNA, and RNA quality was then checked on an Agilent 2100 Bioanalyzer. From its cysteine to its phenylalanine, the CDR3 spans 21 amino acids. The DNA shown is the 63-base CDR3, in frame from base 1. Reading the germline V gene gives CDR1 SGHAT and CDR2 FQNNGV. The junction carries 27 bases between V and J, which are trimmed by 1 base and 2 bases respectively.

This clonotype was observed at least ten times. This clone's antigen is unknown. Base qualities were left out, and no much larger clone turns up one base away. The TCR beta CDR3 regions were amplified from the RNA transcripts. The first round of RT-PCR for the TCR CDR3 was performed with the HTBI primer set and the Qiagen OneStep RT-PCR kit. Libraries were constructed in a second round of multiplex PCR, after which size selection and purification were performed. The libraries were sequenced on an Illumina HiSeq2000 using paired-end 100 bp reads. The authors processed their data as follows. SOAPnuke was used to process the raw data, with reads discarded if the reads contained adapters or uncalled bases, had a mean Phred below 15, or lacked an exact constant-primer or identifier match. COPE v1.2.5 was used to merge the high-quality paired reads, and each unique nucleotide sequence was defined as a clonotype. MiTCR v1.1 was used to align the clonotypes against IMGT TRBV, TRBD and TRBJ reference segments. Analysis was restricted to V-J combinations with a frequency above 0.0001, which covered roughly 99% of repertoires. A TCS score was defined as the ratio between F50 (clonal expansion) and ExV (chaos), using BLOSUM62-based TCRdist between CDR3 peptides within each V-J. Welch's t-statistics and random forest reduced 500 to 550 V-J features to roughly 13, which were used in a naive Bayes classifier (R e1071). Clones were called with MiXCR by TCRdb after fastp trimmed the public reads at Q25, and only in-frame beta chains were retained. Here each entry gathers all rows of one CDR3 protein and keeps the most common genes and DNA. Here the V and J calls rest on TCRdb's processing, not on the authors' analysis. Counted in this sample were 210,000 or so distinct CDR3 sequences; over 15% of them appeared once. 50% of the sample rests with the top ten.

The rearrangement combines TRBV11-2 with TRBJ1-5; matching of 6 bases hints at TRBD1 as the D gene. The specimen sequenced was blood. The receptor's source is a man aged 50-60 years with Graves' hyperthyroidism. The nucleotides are TGTGCCAGCAGCTTAGTACACGGCTCTGGGGGCAGGGGCTGGGGCAATCAGCCCCAGCATTTT. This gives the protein CASSLVHGSGGRGWGNQPQHF.